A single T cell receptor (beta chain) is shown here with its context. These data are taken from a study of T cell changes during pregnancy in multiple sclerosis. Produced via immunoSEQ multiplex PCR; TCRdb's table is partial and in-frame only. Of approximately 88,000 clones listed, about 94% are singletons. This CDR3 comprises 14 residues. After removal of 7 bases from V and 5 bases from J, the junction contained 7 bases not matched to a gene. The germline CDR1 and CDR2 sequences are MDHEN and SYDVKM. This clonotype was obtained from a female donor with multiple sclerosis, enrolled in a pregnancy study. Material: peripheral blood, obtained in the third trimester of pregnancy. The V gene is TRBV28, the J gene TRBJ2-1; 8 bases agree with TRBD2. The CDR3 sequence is CASTAPGRDNEQFF. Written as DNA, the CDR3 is TGTGCCAGCACGGCTCCCGGGAGGGACAATGAGCAGTTCTTC.